The 4 T cell receptor beta chains below all came from one sample that was sequenced in a study of cytomegalovirus exposure and HLA in healthy donors. PCR was performed using 60 Vbeta and 13 Jbeta primers. The method was immunoSEQ multiplex PCR; TCRdb's version includes in-frame clones alone and lacks a portion of them. Its table records roughly 50,000 clones. Source material: PBMCs. These receptors came from a female donor in good health and CMV-seronegative.

The chain recombines TRBV7-9 with TRBJ1-1, with 8 nucleotides matching TRBD1. The CDR3 sequence is 12 residues long. In germline, CDR1 is SEHNR, CDR2 FQNEAQ (reference sequence). J lost 4 bases, V lost 10 bases, and 5 bases had no gene match. The chain's CDR3 is CATSTGGTEAFF. Written as DNA, the CDR3 is TGTGCCACCTCCACAGGGGGCACTGAAGCTTTCTTT.

The V call is TRBV19, the J call TRBJ2-7; D possibly corresponds to TRBD2 (5 bases). V was clipped by 4 bases and J by 3 bases, with 7 bases between them. The CDR3 contains 12 residues. Germline V gene data show CDR1 as LNHDA and CDR2 as SQIVND (reference sequence). CDR3 nucleotides: TGTGCCAGTAGTAGCGGAGGCTACGAGCAGTACTTC. It translates to CASSSGGYEQYF.

The chain links TRBV7-3 to TRBJ2-3; D is unclear. Per the germline V gene, CDR1 is SGHTA and CDR2 is FQGTGA. CDR3 length: 13 amino acids. V was pared by 1 base and J by 4 bases, with 6 bases between. CDR3 sequence: CASSLNSADTQYF. The CDR3 DNA follows: TGTGCCAGCAGCTTAAATTCGGCAGATACGCAGTATTTT. The variable domain in full, with the rest retrieved from reference TRBV7-3 and TRBJ2-3, is GAGVSQTPSNKVTEKGKYVELRCDPISGHTALYWYRQSLGQGPEFLIYFQGTGAADDSGLPNDRFFAVRPEGSVSTLKIQRTERGDSAVYLCASSLNSADTQYFGPGTRLTVL.

The chain recombines TRBV18 with TRBJ2-3; D perhaps matches TRBD2 (6 bases). The CDR3 loop spans 16 amino acids. V dropped 4 bases and J dropped 0 bases, with 14 bases sitting between them. The germline CDR1 and CDR2 sequences are KGHSH and LQKENI. The CDR3 bases are TGTGCCAGCTCACGGGGTCATGGAGGGAGCACAGATACGCAGTATTTT. Its translation: CASSRGHGGSTDTQYF. Full variable domain (rest looked up from reference TRBV18 and TRBJ2-3): NAGVMQNPRHLVRRRGQEARLRCSPMKGHSHVYWYRQLPEEGLKFMVYLQKENIIDESGMPKERFSAEFPKEGPSILRIQQVVRGDSAAYFCASSRGHGGSTDTQYFGPGTRLTVL.